This T cell receptor beta chain comes out of a study of shared clonotypes between healthy human individuals. Whole-study findings and limits: With few donors, the genetic and exposure-history diversity represented was limited.

Data came from immunoSEQ multiplex PCR; TCRdb stores just in-frame clones and leaves some out. Among 1,500,000 or so clones listed, approximately 97% were seen once. A note on this clone: The antigen is unknown.

The CDR3 covers 13 residues. The ends were cut back, 5 bases at V and 9 bases at J, with 14 bases in the middle. The germline CDR1 and CDR2 sequences are SGHVS and FNYEAQ. The chain uses TRBV7-6 and TRBJ2-1; possibly TRBD1 or TRBD2 for D (5 bases each). The TCR originated in a man aged 30 to 39 in good health. Sequenced: naive CD4+ T cells sorted from blood. The subset here: CD45RA+ positively selected. The CDR3: CASSPLRGTEQFF. CDR3 coding DNA: TGTGCCAGCAGCCCTCTACGGGGCACTGAGCAGTTCTTC.